The clone carrying this T cell receptor beta chain was seen a handful of times. Next came a second PCR, run for about 6 to 12 cycles, which used a sample-barcoded 5' primer along with a J-beta primer mix. The template-switch adaptor, which had 12 random nucleotides, put a tag on each cDNA molecule. Every sample returned 2.5 million or more CDR3-containing paired-end reads. TCRdb re-derived calls from the 5' RACE reads in MiXCR, one entry per CDR3 protein. Of about 1.5 million distinct CDR3 sequences listed, approximately 42% were seen once; the top ten hold about 4%. Germline-derived CDR1 and CDR2 are SGHDN and FVKESK. The junction had 7 bases not matched to a gene; V was cut back by 1 base and J by 6 bases. This CDR3 is built from 16 residues. The record originates from a study of blood T cells in healthy people across ages.

The rearrangement uses TRBV14 and TRBJ2-3, with 10 nucleotides matching TRBD2. This receptor was identified in a woman aged 18-29 years in good health. Material: blood. DNA for the CDR3: TGTGCCAGCAGCCAAGGCCTAGCGGGAGTATGGGATACGCAGTATTTT. As protein: CASSQGLAGVWDTQYF.